These 31 T cell receptor beta chains originate from one sample sequenced in a study of blood T cell repertoires in COVID-19. The table came from immunoSEQ multiplex PCR; TCRdb's copy has only in-frame clones and leaves some out. In the table there are 150,000 to 200,000 clones, 80% to 85% of which are singletons. Sequenced input: PBMCs or T cells enriched from blood (not recorded which). The receptors here all came from a man in his forties who had recovered from COVID-19.

The chain recombines TRBV5-3 with TRBJ1-1, with D uncertain. Being an ORF, TRBV5-3 has a function that is uncertain. V lost 0 bases to trimming and J lost 1 base, with 4 bases between them. This CDR3 comprises 13 residues. CDR3 amino acids: CARSLGQNTEAFF. The CDR3 DNA is TGTGCCAGAAGCTTGGGACAGAACACTGAAGCTTTCTTT.

CDR3 bases: TGTGCCAGCAGCTCTCGGGACAGGGGGCTCGGTGGCTACACCTTC. Its translation is CASSSRDRGLGGYTF. The rearrangement links TRBV5-4 to TRBJ1-2; the match to TRBD1 covers 12 bases. Trimming cost V 3 bases and J 7 bases; bases outside gene matches: 7. The CDR3 is made up of 15 amino acids. Germline V gene data show CDR1 as SGHNT and CDR2 as YYREEE (reference sequence).

This rearrangement joins TRBV29-1 to TRBJ2-1, with D possibly matching TRBD2 (5 bases). From germline, CDR1 is SQVTM and CDR2 ANQGSEA. The germline V and J ends were trimmed by 5 bases and 5 bases, with 10 bases remaining between them. This CDR3 region has 12 residues. Here the CDR3 DNA reads TGCAGCGTTAGGACTGGACACAATGAGCAGTTCTTC. Its translation is CSVRTGHNEQFF.

The rearrangement joins TRBV24-1 to TRBJ1-6, with D unclear. CDR1 is KGHDR, CDR2 SFDVKD, per germline. V was pared by 2 bases and J by 7 bases, with 8 bases between. There are 14 residues in the CDR3. The CDR3 protein is CATSDSRANSPLHF. CDR3 DNA sequence: TGTGCCACCAGTGATTCGAGGGCGAATTCACCCCTCCACTTT.

The chain links TRBV5-1 to TRBJ2-2, with a tentative D call TRBD2 (5 bases). Germline loops: CDR1 SGHRS, CDR2 YFSETQ. V was trimmed by 1 base and J by 4 bases, leaving 17 bases between them. The CDR3 has 17 residues. DNA of the CDR3: TGCGCCAGCAGCTTGAGGTTTGGGGAAGGGAGCACCGGGGAGCTGTTTTTT. Translated, it gives CASSLRFGEGSTGELFF. Drawing the rest from reference TRBV5-1 and TRBJ2-2, the complete variable domain is KAGVTQTPRYLIKTRGQQVTLSCSPISGHRSVSWYQQTPGQGLQFLFEYFSETQRNKGNFPGRFSGRQFSNSRSEMNVSTLELGDSALYLCASSLRFGEGSTGELFFGEGSRLTVL.

The chain links TRBV5-1 to TRBJ2-1, with D perhaps TRBD1 (6 bases). The CDR3 consists of 15 residues. Looked up from germline, CDR1 is SGHRS and CDR2 is YFSETQ. Trimming stripped 0 bases from V and 9 bases from J, with 16 bases between. In DNA, the CDR3 is TGCGCCAGCAGCTTGGGGCAGGGGCCTTGGGGTGAGCAGTTCTTC. It translates to CASSLGQGPWGEQFF.

The chain is built from TRBV10-3 and TRBJ1-2; 7 nucleotides match TRBD1. Trimming at V came to 3 bases and at J to 6 bases, leaving 13 bases not matched to a gene. CDR3 length: 16 amino acids. Germline V CDR1 and CDR2: ENHRY, SYGVKD. As DNA, the CDR3 is TGTGCCATCAGTGACAGGGGGAAGTCTTTGGGGAATGGCTACACCTTC. This codes for CAISDRGKSLGNGYTF.

The chain uses TRBV7-8 and TRBJ1-1; D is ambiguous. The CDR3 extends over 14 amino acids. V lost 5 bases to trimming and J lost 2 bases, with 12 bases between them. Germline V gives CDR1 SGHVS, CDR2 FQNEAQ. The CDR3 nucleotides read TGTGCCAGCAGCCCCACCAGTAGCAACACTGAAGCTTTCTTT. As protein: CASSPTSSNTEAFF.

This sequence joins TRBV30 and TRBJ2-2; 8 positions match TRBD2. Looked up from germline, CDR1 is GTSNPN and CDR2 is SVGIG (reference sequence). J was trimmed by 4 bases and V by 6 bases; bases with no gene match: 13. The CDR3 sequence is 16 residues long. The CDR3 reads CACPGSALAGTGELFF. The CDR3 DNA follows: TGTGCCTGCCCGGGTTCGGCGCTAGCGGGCACCGGGGAGCTGTTTTTT.

This clone has only a few counts. The genes are TRBV5-1 and TRBJ1-1; D is possibly TRBD1 (6 bases). The germline gives CDR1 SGHRS, CDR2 YFSETQ. This CDR3 has 13 amino acids. V was cut by 4 bases and J by 7 bases, with 14 bases left in between. Written as DNA, the CDR3 is TGCGCCAGCAGCCAAGGACAGATCGATGAAGCTTTCTTT. Translated: CASSQGQIDEAFF.

The chain uses TRBV29-1 and TRBJ2-7; maybe TRBD2 (5 bases). The CDR3 spans 12 residues. Germline CDR1 and CDR2: SQVTM and ANQGSEA. V was clipped by 7 bases and J by 2 bases, with 12 bases between them. The CDR3 sequence is CSARTWTYEQYF. CDR3 sequence (DNA): TGCAGCGCACGGACTTGGACCTACGAGCAGTACTTC.

The CDR3 DNA is TGTGCCAGCAGCTTGGGGACAGACTCCGCCAACTATGGCTACACCTTC. Its protein is CASSLGTDSANYGYTF. The chain combines TRBV5-4 with TRBJ1-2; the D gene is possibly TRBD1 (6 bases). Germline V gives CDR1 SGHNT, CDR2 YYREEE (reference sequence). Trimming left V 0 bases short and J 2 bases short, with 14 bases between. The CDR3 runs to 16 residues.

The chain employs TRBV6-1 and TRBJ1-6; 8 bases agree with TRBD1. From germline, CDR1 is MNHNS and CDR2 SASEGT. With 3 bases clipped from V and 1 base from J, the junction kept 8 bases outside the gene matches. The CDR3 is made up of 18 amino acids. The CDR3 protein is CASSDQGARSSYNSPLHF. The DNA for the CDR3 is TGTGCCAGCAGTGATCAGGGGGCTCGTTCGTCCTATAATTCACCCCTCCACTTT.

The rearrangement joins TRBV10-3 to TRBJ1-2, with 9 positions matching TRBD1. The CDR3 contains 14 residues. V trimming: 5 bases; J trimming: 2 bases; junction bases outside the gene matches: 3. Germline assignment: CDR1 ENHRY and CDR2 SYGVKD. Here the CDR3 DNA reads TGTGCCATCAGTCCGGGACAGGGAAACTATGGCTACACCTTC. It specifies CAISPGQGNYGYTF.

V and J are TRBV7-2 and TRBJ1-1; perhaps TRBD1 as D (6 bases). The CDR3 has 13 amino acids. The V gene's germline CDR1 is SGHTA and CDR2 FQGNSA. V was shortened by 6 bases and J by 2 bases, with 10 bases between the two germline ends. CDR3 sequence (DNA): TGTGCCAGCAGATTACAGGGCAACACTGAAGCTTTCTTT. Protein product: CASRLQGNTEAFF.

For this clone: One end of the junction is discordant with germline, which a read error may explain. The chain joins TRBV11-1 to TRBJ2-1; D gene unclear. The CDR3 has 13 residues. Per the germline V gene, CDR1 is SGHAT and CDR2 is FQDESV (reference sequence). CDR3 nucleotides: TGTGCCAGCAGCTTGGGCTCCAACAATGAGCAGTTCTTC. This encodes CASSLGSNNEQFF.

The chain joins TRBV15 to TRBJ2-3, with 7 bases aligning to TRBD2. CDR3 length: 14 residues. V gave up 4 bases and J gave up 4 bases; unmatched junction bases: 5. CDR1 LNHNV and CDR2 YYDKDF come from the germline V gene (reference sequence). This CDR3 is CATSTAGFSDTQYF. Here the CDR3 DNA reads TGTGCCACCAGCACAGCGGGGTTCTCAGATACGCAGTATTTT.

CDR3 sequence (DNA): TGTGCCACGGGACAGACCCAAGAGACCCAGTACTTC. Encoded protein: CATGQTQETQYF. This chain uses TRBV19 with TRBJ2-5, with 7 positions matching TRBD1. The CDR3 consists of 12 residues. The germline CDR1 and CDR2 sequences are LNHDA and SQIVND (reference sequence). With 10 bases clipped from V and 1 base from J, the junction kept 3 bases outside the gene matches.

This chain uses TRBV5-1 with TRBJ2-1, with 7 bases matching TRBD2. Germline V gene data show CDR1 as SGHRS and CDR2 as YFSETQ. Trimming cost V 0 bases and J 6 bases; bases outside gene matches: 9. The CDR3 runs 16 residues. The CDR3 DNA is TGCGCCAGCAGCTTGGCGGATAGCGGGCGTTCCAATGAGCAGTTCTTC. Its translation is CASSLADSGRSNEQFF. Combining the CDR3 with reference TRBV5-1 and TRBJ2-1 gives the whole variable domain KAGVTQTPRYLIKTRGQQVTLSCSPISGHRSVSWYQQTPGQGLQFLFEYFSETQRNKGNFPGRFSGRQFSNSRSEMNVSTLELGDSALYLCASSLADSGRSNEQFFGPGTRLTVL.

The CDR3 bases are TGTGCCAGCTCACCGGCTCCAGATACGCAGTATTTT. Translation gives CASSPAPDTQYF. The J gene is TRBJ2-3, the V gene TRBV18; D uncertain. Trimming left V 3 bases short and J 4 bases short, with 5 bases between. CDR3 length equals 12 residues. CDR1 and CDR2 (germline): KGHSH, LQKENI.

The CDR3 here is CASIMGGSAYNEQFF. Written as DNA, the CDR3 is TGTGCCAGTATTATGGGGGGGTCCGCCTACAATGAGCAGTTCTTC. The gene calls are TRBV19 and TRBJ2-1, with 7 bases aligning to TRBD2. Germline V gives CDR1 LNHDA, CDR2 SQIVND (reference sequence). The V and J ends lost 7 bases and 2 bases, in that order; junction bases with no gene match: 8. The CDR3 length is 15 residues.

The sample holds a few counts of this clone. The chain uses TRBV6-5 and TRBJ1-6; 8 bases match TRBD1. The CDR3 is 15 residues long. V dropped 5 bases and J dropped 4; count of bases not matched to a gene: 4. Looked up from germline, CDR1 is MNHEY and CDR2 is SVGAGI. The CDR3 sequence: CASSNQGAYNSPLHF. CDR3 coding DNA: TGTGCCAGCAGTAACCAGGGGGCGTATAATTCACCCCTCCACTTT.

The J gene is TRBJ1-5, the V gene TRBV6-1; 7 bases align to TRBD1. The CDR3 has 15 residues. J gave up 6 bases and V 1 base, and 6 bases lay outside the gene matches. CDR1 is MNHNS, CDR2 SASEGT, per germline. The CDR3 DNA reads TGTGCCAGCAGTGAAGGTCCTACAGGGGTTCAGCCCCAGCATTTT. It yields the protein CASSEGPTGVQPQHF.

The chain has TRBV11-2 and TRBJ2-5; TRBD1 matches at 9 bases. The germline V gene encodes CDR1 SGHAT and CDR2 FQNNGV. With 1 base clipped from V and 5 bases from J, the junction kept 8 bases outside the gene matches. The CDR3 has 16 residues. The CDR3 loop reads CASSLGGDRVSETQYF. DNA of the CDR3: TGTGCCAGCAGCTTAGGGGGGGACAGGGTCTCGGAGACCCAGTACTTC.

The chain joins TRBV12-3 or TRBV12-4 to TRBJ1-1; 10 bases fit TRBD1. The CDR3 totals 12 residues. Trimming cost V 8 bases and J 9 bases; bases outside gene matches: 6. The CDR3 protein is CASHGTGAQAFF. As DNA, the CDR3 is TGTGCCAGCCACGGGACAGGGGCGCAAGCTTTCTTT.

Written as DNA, the CDR3 is TGTGCCAGCAGAATAACAGGGAATCAGCCCCAGCATTTT. Its translation: CASRITGNQPQHF. V and J are TRBV6-5 and TRBJ1-5, with a possible D match to TRBD1 (6 bases). Germline V lookup: CDR1 MNHEY, CDR2 SVGAGI. V was cut by 6 bases and J by 4 bases, with 10 bases left in between. The CDR3 has 13 amino acids.

This clone was counted a single time. J is TRBJ1-5 and V is TRBV6-5; D not certain. The CDR3 runs 15 residues. Trimming removed 7 bases at V and 4 bases at J, with 17 bases between. Germline values: CDR1 MNHEY, CDR2 SVGAGI. Here the CDR3 DNA reads TGTGCCAGCACCTCCCCCGGTGGTTGGAATCAGCCCCAGCATTTT. Encoded protein: CASTSPGGWNQPQHF.

The V gene is TRBV5-1, the J gene TRBJ1-4; D remains unclear. The CDR3 sequence is 16 residues long. Germline-derived CDR1 and CDR2 are SGHRS and YFSETQ. V shed 4 bases and J shed 0 bases, with 13 bases lying between them. The CDR3 sequence is CASSLGQVATNEKLFF. CDR3 bases: TGCGCCAGCAGCCTTGGCCAGGTTGCAACTAATGAAAAACTGTTTTTT.

The chain employs TRBV2 and TRBJ2-4; TRBD1 matches 9 bases. The CDR3 spans 15 residues. V trimming: 4 bases; J trimming: 0 bases; junction bases outside the gene matches: 1. CDR1 and CDR2 from the germline V gene are SNHLY and FYNNEI. CDR3 DNA sequence: TGTGCCAGCAGTGGGGACAGGGTAGCCAAAAACATTCAGTACTTC. Translating gives CASSGDRVAKNIQYF. The whole variable domain, filled in from reference TRBV2 and TRBJ2-4, reads EPEVTQTPSHQVTQMGQEVILRCVPISNHLYFYWYRQILGQKVEFLVSFYNNEISEKSEIFDDQFSVERPDGSNFTLKIRSTKLEDSAMYFCASSGDRVAKNIQYFGAGTRLSVL.

In this sample, this clone turned up a few times. V and J are TRBV2 and TRBJ2-5; no firm D call. This CDR3 has 11 residues. Trimming cost V 7 bases and J 5 bases, with 8 bases left between them. Germline-derived CDR1 and CDR2 are SNHLY and FYNNEI. CDR3 nucleotide sequence: TGTGCCAGCACCTATACGGAGACCCAGTACTTC. As protein: CASTYTETQYF.

The chain uses TRBV30 and TRBJ2-3; D not resolved. The CDR3 has 15 amino acids. Trimming took 2 bases from V and 1 from J, leaving 13 bases between them. CDR1 GTSNPN and CDR2 SVGIG come from the germline V gene (reference sequence). The CDR3 here is CAWSQGLVRTDTQYF. CDR3 nucleotides: TGTGCCTGGAGTCAAGGCCTAGTCCGCACAGATACGCAGTATTTT.